This T cell receptor (beta chain) was captured in a study of spatial heterogeneity in lung cancer (dated by TCRdb to about 2019). At the level of the whole study: Beta-chain transcripts were consistently detected in greater numbers than alpha-chain transcripts, which likely reflects a higher abundance of beta-chain transcripts. In the raw uncorrected reads, each unique combination of TCR and UMI appeared more than ten times on average. TCR alpha and beta repertoires were quantitatively compared across multiple tumor regions, matched nontumor lung and blood in non-small cell lung cancer. TCR repertoire features were related to nonsynonymous mutation counts determined by whole-exome sequencing of tumor tissue. At surgery, some 220 tumor regions, roughly 63 matched nontumor lung samples and 56 PBMC samples were TCR-sequenced for both alpha and beta chains. Paper-wide results and their limitations: Confirming at a functional level the hypothesis that regional TCRs recognize regional mutations was considered to require additional single-cell paired TCR alpha and beta sequencing.

Compared with germline, V lacks 0 bases and J lacks 4 bases; bases without a gene match: 7. The CDR3 numbers 17 residues from cysteine through phenylalanine. Only the CDR3 DNA is retained, 51 bases long and in frame from the first base. CDR1 and CDR2 (SGDLS, YYNGEE) derive from the germline V gene. The method behind the library was 5' RACE. Sequencing took place on a NextSeq 500. In the TCR library protocol, a unique molecular identifier was attached to each TCR cDNA molecule so that PCR and sequencing errors could be corrected. In the original analysis: TCR identification, UMI-based error correction and CDR3 extraction were all carried out with Decombinator tools. TCRs above a frequency of 2 per 1,000, corresponding to the top 1% of the tumor frequency distribution, were defined as expanded. Renyi diversity was computed with the R vegan package after each repertoire had been subsampled 100 times to 5,000 TCRs. CDR3 similarity networks were built from amino acid triplet string-kernel similarity, with CDR3s being connected when pairwise similarity was above 0.82. TCRdb reprocessing: public reads trimmed at Q25 with fastp, clones called with MiXCR, in-frame beta chains kept. Each entry merges the rows of one CDR3 protein and shows their most common DNA and genes. It is TCRdb's table, rather than the study itself, that gives the V and J calls and clone size. The sample contains roughly 2,600 distinct CDR3 sequences, approximately 4% of them found a single time. Together, the top ten hold approximately 28% of the sample.

The sample's time point, from its label and the paper: sample taken at primary tumor resection. TCR sequencing used whole RNA extracted from tumor and nontumor lung tissue, or from cryopreserved PBMC samples, without cell sorting. Donors were some 70 patients with early-stage, untreated non-small cell lung cancer from the lung TRACERx cohort. Patients were selected for TCR sequencing only if sufficient RNA was available from at least two tumor regions. Tumor and adjacent nontumor lung specimens were reviewed by a lung pathologist before selection. This clonotype appeared many times. Its antigen specificity is not known. No per-base quality is available; no much larger clone lies one base away. This beta chain was picked up by a library intended for alpha chains and is off target, so its count carries little meaning.

The V and J segments used are TRBV9 and TRBJ2-3, with 11 middle bases fitting TRBD2. Source: normal lung tissue next to the tumor, taken at surgery. The receptor was isolated from a female donor with early-stage non-small cell lung cancer. The DNA is TGTGCCAGCAGCGTAGGCTCTACTAGCGGGAGCTCAGATACGCAGTATTTT. Its product reads: CASSVGSTSGSSDTQYF. The CDR3 plus the reference TRBV9 and TRBJ2-3 genes for the other parts give the full variable domain: DSGVTQTPKHLITATGQRVTLRCSPRSGDLSVYWYQQSLDQGLQFLIQYYNGEERAKGNILERFSAQQFPDLHSELNLSSLELGDSALYFCASSVGSTSGSSDTQYFGPGTRLTVL.